These 3 T cell receptor beta chains were sequenced from one sample in a study of blood T cell repertoires in COVID-19. The method was immunoSEQ multiplex PCR; TCRdb's version includes in-frame clones alone and lacks a portion of them. The sample yields tens of thousands of clones, 87% seen once. The sample consisted of peripheral blood. The source is a man aged 45-65 years with active COVID-19.

The chain joins TRBV3-1 (or the pseudogene TRBV3-2) to TRBJ2-7; 8 nucleotides agree with TRBD2. After removal of 1 base from V and 4 bases from J, the junction contained 6 bases not matched to a gene. Germline CDR1 reads LGHDT; CDR2 reads YNNKEL (reference sequence). The CDR3 has 15 residues. The CDR3 here is CASSQAGTRRYEQYF. CDR3 coding DNA: TGTGCCAGCAGCCAAGCCGGGACTAGACGTTACGAGCAGTACTTC.

V gene TRBV3-1 (or the pseudogene TRBV3-2) combines with J gene TRBJ2-5; D possibly corresponds to TRBD1 (6 bases). Germline V lookup: CDR1 LGHDT, CDR2 YNNKEL (reference sequence). The CDR3 length is 15 residues. Trimming took off 4 bases at V and 4 bases at J, with 16 bases between the two ends. The DNA for the CDR3 is TGTGCCAGCAGCCCGGTGACCGGGACACTAGAGACCCAGTACTTC. Protein product: CASSPVTGTLETQYF.

V usage is TRBV3-1 (or the pseudogene TRBV3-2) and J usage is TRBJ2-7; D perhaps matches TRBD1 (7 bases). With 0 bases removed from V and 6 bases from J, the gap between germline ends came to 12 bases. The CDR3 spans 14 residues. CDR1 is LGHDT and CDR2 is YNNKEL in the germline V gene (reference sequence). For the CDR3, the DNA is TGTGCCAGCAGCCAAGATCAGGGGGGCAGCGAGCAGTACTTC. Amino acids: CASSQDQGGSEQYF.